The 8 T cell receptor beta chains below were found in one sample sequenced in a study of vaccination effects on CD4 cells after COVID-19. TCRdb's table, derived via immunoSEQ multiplex PCR, lists solely in-frame clones and lacks some. The table shows roughly 64,000 clones, with 55% to 75% occurring only once. Their antigens remain unidentified. Cells that had been cultured for 9 to 10 days were the source of isolated CD4+ T cells. This specimen consisted of CD4+ T cells from PBMCs cultured without peptide, obtained before COVID-19 vaccination. These receptors were collected from a human donor who had a prior SARS-CoV-2 infection.

The chain uses TRBV7-2 and TRBJ2-1; D is undetermined. CDR3 size: 11 residues. The germline V gene encodes CDR1 SGHTA and CDR2 FQGNSA. Trimming took off 7 bases at V and 3 bases at J, with 4 bases between the two ends. CDR3: CASTVYNEQFF. The CDR3 coding sequence is TGTGCCAGCACCGTCTACAATGAGCAGTTCTTC.

The chain has TRBV7-9 and TRBJ1-6; no firm D call. The CDR3 contains 15 residues. V lost 1 base and J 4 bases, leaving 8 bases between the germline ends. Looked up from germline, CDR1 is SEHNR and CDR2 is FQNEAQ (reference sequence). CDR3 nucleotide sequence: TGTGCCAGCAGCTTAGGTCCTCAATATAATTCACCCCTCCACTTT. It is translated as CASSLGPQYNSPLHF.

The DNA of the CDR3 is TGTGCCAGCAGCTTGCCGGAAGGGGCCCAGTACTTC. Amino acid sequence: CASSLPEGAQYF. The V gene is TRBV5-4, the J gene TRBJ2-5; a possible D gene is TRBD1 (5 bases). V lost 1 base to trimming and J lost 9 bases, with 10 bases between them. The length of the CDR3 is 12 residues. Germline V gene data show CDR1 as SGHNT and CDR2 as YYREEE (reference sequence).

This clone was seen a single time. The rearrangement links TRBV21-1 to TRBJ2-3; the table's TRBD1 call for D was not verified on the DNA. TRBV21-1 is a recognized pseudogene. The CDR3 spans 20 residues. In nucleotides, the CDR3 is TGTGCCAGCAACCTGTCGGGACAGGGGGATCCCTCTAAGAGCACAGATACGCAGTATTTT. Protein product: CASNLSGQGDPSKSTDTQYF.

The rearrangement uses TRBV21-1 and TRBJ2-2; whether TRBD1, the table's D call, matches the DNA was not checked. TRBV21-1 has pseudogene status. This CDR3 comprises 16 residues. CDR3 sequence reads: CASIQKQGAGTGELFF. CDR3 DNA: TGTGCCAGCATCCAAAAACAGGGGGCTGGCACCGGGGAGCTGTTTTTT.

The V call is TRBV19, the J call TRBJ2-5; D remains ambiguous. Germline CDR1 is LNHDA and CDR2 is SQIVND (reference sequence). Trimming pared 3 bases from V and 3 bases from J, leaving 11 bases between. The CDR3 contains 14 residues. The CDR3 loop reads CASSILWEKETQYF. The CDR3 region has the DNA TGTGCCAGTAGTATCCTATGGGAAAAAGAGACCCAGTACTTC. The whole variable domain, filled in from reference TRBV19 and TRBJ2-5, reads DGGITQSPKYLFRKEGQNVTLSCEQNLNHDAMYWYRQDPGQGLRLIYYSQIVNDFQKGDIAEGYSVSREKKESFPLTVTSAQKNPTAFYLCASSILWEKETQYFGPGTRLLVL.

The chain couples TRBV19 to TRBJ2-7; no reliable D call. This CDR3 has 13 amino acids. V was pared by 9 bases and J by 0 bases, with 12 bases between. CDR1 is LNHDA, CDR2 SQIVND, per germline (reference sequence). Written as DNA, the CDR3 is TGTGCCAGCCGTCCGGGTCGCTCCTACGAGCAGTACTTC. Translation: CASRPGRSYEQYF.

This sequence joins TRBV9 and TRBJ2-2; the D is unclear. V dropped 0 bases and J dropped 1 base, with 7 bases sitting between them. The CDR3 covers 15 residues. From germline, CDR1 is SGDLS and CDR2 YYNGEE. CDR3 sequence reads: CASSVGGLNTGELFF. Here the CDR3 DNA reads TGTGCCAGCAGCGTAGGGGGTTTGAACACCGGGGAGCTGTTTTTT.